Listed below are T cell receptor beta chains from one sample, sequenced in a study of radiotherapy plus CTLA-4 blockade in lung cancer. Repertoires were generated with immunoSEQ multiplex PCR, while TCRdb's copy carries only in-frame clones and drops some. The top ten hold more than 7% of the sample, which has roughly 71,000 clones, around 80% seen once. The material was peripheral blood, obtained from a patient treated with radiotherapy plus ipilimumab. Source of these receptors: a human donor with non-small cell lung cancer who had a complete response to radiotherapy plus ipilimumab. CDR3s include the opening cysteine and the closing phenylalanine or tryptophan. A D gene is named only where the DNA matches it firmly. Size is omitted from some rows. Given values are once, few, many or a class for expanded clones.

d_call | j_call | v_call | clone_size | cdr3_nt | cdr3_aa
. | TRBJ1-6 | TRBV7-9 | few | TGTGCCAGCAGCTTAAACGGACGAGCGATCGATTCACCCCTCCACTTT | CASSLNGRAIDSPLHF
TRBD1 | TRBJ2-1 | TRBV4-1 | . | TGCGCCAGCAGCGCCGCATGGACAGGGGGAGGCAATGAGCAGTTCTTC | CASSAAWTGGGNEQFF
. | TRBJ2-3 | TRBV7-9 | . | TGTGCCAGCAGCTTAAATCTGGGATACAGAGATTCGACGAGAGATACGCAGTATTTT | CASSLNLGYRDSTRDTQYF
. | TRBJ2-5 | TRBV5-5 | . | TGTGCCAGCAGCTTGGATGGGGAGACCCAGTACTTC | CASSLDGETQYF
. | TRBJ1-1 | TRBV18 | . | TGTGCCAGCTCACCAGGGGTAGGGTCGTACACTGAAGCTTTCTTT | CASSPGVGSYTEAFF
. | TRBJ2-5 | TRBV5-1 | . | TGCGCCAGCAGCGCAGGAGGAGAGACCCAGTACTTC | CASSAGGETQYF
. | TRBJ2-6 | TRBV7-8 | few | TGTGCCAGCAGATTGAGACGGGCCAACGTCCTGACTTTC | CASRLRRANVLTF
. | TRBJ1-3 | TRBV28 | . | TGTGCCAGCAGTTTATGGACTGGGGCCTCTGGAAACACCATATATTTT | CASSLWTGASGNTIYF
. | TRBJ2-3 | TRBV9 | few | TGTGCCAGCAGCCTTTCGGCCGTGGCGGGAGATACGCAGTATTTT | CASSLSAVAGDTQYF
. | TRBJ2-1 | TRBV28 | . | TGTGCCAGCAGTTCAGATCTTCAAAACTACAATGAGCAGTTCTTC | CASSSDLQNYNEQFF
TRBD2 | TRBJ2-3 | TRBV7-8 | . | TGTGCCAGCAGCTTTGGACTAGCGGGGGTCCTCAACACAGATACGCAGTATTTT | CASSFGLAGVLNTDTQYF
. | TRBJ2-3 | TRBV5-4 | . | TGTGCCAGCAGCCTATCGGGTACAGATACGCAGTATTTT | CASSLSGTDTQYF
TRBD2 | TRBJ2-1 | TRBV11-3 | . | TGTGCCAGCAGCTTAGAGGTCCCCGGGAGGGCCGGCGATGAGCAGTTCTTC | CASSLEVPGRAGDEQFF
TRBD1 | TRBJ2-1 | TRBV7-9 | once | TGTGCCAGCAGCTTAGGACAGGGGGCCCATGAGCAGTTCTTC | CASSLGQGAHEQFF
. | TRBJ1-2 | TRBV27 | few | TGTGCCAGCAGTTCCCGCCCTGGGGGGGGTGGGCACTATGGCTACACCTTC | CASSSRPGGGGHYGYTF
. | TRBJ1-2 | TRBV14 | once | TGTGCCAGCAGCCAAGCTCTCCCGCACTATGGCTACACCTTC | CASSQALPHYGYTF
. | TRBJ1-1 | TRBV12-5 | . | TGTGCTAGTGCCCCACTGGGACAAATGAATTTAGGGACTGAAGCTTTCTTT | CASAPLGQMNLGTEAFF
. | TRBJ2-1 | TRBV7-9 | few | TGTGCCACGCTCGATCCGGGACGGTTGAACAATGAGCAGTTCTTC | CATLDPGRLNNEQFF
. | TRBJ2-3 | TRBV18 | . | TGTGCCAGCTCACCTGCTGGCACAGATACGCAGTATTTT | CASSPAGTDTQYF
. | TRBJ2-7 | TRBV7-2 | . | TGTGCCAGCAGCTTAGCGGAAACCTACGAGCAGTACTTC | CASSLAETYEQYF
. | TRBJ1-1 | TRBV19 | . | TGTGCCAGTAGTATGATGCGGGGGCTGAAGATGAACACTGAAGCTTTCTTT | CASSMMRGLKMNTEAFF
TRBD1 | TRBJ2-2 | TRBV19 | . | TGTGCCAGTAGTACCAGGACAGGGAGCACCGGGGAGCTGTTTTTT | CASSTRTGSTGELFF
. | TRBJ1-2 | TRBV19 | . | TGTGCCAGTAGTATAGCGTCAGGGGCTAACTATGGCTACACCTTC | CASSIASGANYGYTF
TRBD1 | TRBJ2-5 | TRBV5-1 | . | TGCGCCAGCAGGGAAGGGACAGCTTCACAAGAGACCCAGTACTTC | CASREGTASQETQYF
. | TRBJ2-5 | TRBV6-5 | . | TGTGCCAGCAGTTCCCAGCCGGGCAGGGAAGAGACCCAGTACTTC | CASSSQPGREETQYF
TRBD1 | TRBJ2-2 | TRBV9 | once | TGTGCCAGCAGCGCAGGACAGGGGACCGGGGAGCTGTTTTTT | CASSAGQGTGELFF
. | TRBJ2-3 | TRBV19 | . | TGTGCCAGTAGTATTCCCGGGATGGGCACAGATACGCAGTATTTT | CASSIPGMGTDTQYF
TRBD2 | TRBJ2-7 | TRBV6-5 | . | TGTGCCAGCAGCATCGGGACTAGCGGGGGGCTCGAGCAGTACTTC | CASSIGTSGGLEQYF
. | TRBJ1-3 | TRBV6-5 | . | TGTGCCAGCAGTGCCACCACTGGAAACACCATATATTTT | CASSATTGNTIYF
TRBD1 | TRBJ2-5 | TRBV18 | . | TGTGCCAGCGAACCGGGGACAGGGCTCGGGACCCAGTACTTC | CASEPGTGLGTQYF
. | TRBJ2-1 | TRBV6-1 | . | TGTGCCAGCAGTGAAGCGCTTTTTAGGACAGTCCTCAATGAGCAGTTCTTC | CASSEALFRTVLNEQFF
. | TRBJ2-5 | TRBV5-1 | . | TGCGCCAGCAGCGCAGCAGGGTCGGTTGGGGAGACCCAGTACTTC | CASSAAGSVGETQYF
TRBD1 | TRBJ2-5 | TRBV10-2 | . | TGCGCCAGCAGTGAGAGGGACAGTCGGAAAGAGACCCAGTACTTC | CASSERDSRKETQYF
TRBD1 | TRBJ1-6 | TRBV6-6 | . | TGTGCCAGCAGCTTAGAGGGGGCGAGGAATTCACCCCTCCACTTT | CASSLEGARNSPLHF
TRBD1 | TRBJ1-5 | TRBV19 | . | TGTGCCAGTAGTATAGACCTCCCGGGACAGGGACGGAGTCAGCCCCAGCATTTT | CASSIDLPGQGRSQPQHF
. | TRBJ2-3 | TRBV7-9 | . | TGTGCCAGCGAGGCTAGCCCTGATACGCAGTATTTT | CASEASPDTQYF
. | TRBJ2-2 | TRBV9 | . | TGTGCCAGCAGCCCTCGGGGCGGGACCACCGGGGAGCTGTTTTTT | CASSPRGGTTGELFF
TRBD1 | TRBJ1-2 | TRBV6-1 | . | TGTGCCAGCAATGATCCAGGGGGAACTAACTATGGCTACACCTTC | CASNDPGGTNYGYTF
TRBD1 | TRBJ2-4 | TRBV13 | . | TGTGCCAGCAGCCTATGGGGACAGGGGAGCAAAAACATTCAGTACTTC | CASSLWGQGSKNIQYF
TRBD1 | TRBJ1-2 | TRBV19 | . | TGTGCCACGAAGGGGGAGGACAGGGATGGGTATGGCTACACCTTC | CATKGEDRDGYGYTF
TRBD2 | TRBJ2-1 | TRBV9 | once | TGTGCCAGCAGCGTAGGCAGGCTAGCGGGAGCATTCAATGAGCAGTTCTTC | CASSVGRLAGAFNEQFF
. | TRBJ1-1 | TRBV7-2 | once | TGTGCCAGCAGCTTAGACCGCAGGAATGAAGCTTTCTTT | CASSLDRRNEAFF
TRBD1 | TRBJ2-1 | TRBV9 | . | TGTGCCAGCAGCGACCGGGACAGCTCGCCGGAGCAGTTCTTC | CASSDRDSSPEQFF
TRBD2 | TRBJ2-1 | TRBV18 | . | TGTGCCAGCTCACTCCGTTCAGCGGGGGCGATCAATGAGCAGTTCTTC | CASSLRSAGAINEQFF
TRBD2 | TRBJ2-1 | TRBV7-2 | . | TGTGCCAGCAGCTTAAGGGCGCTAGCGGGAAGCAATGAGCAGTTCTTC | CASSLRALAGSNEQFF